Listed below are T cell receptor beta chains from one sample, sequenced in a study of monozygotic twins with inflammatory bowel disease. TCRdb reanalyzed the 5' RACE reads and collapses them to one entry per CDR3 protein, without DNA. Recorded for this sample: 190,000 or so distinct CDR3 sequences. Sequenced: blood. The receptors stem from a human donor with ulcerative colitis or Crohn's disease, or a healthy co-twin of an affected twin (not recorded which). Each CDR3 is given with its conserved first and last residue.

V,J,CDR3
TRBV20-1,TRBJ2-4,CSAREEGAGNIQYF
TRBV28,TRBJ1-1,CASNAAGRGYRDTEAFF
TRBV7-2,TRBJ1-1,CASSKRGTPGAYTEAFF
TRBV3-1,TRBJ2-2,CASSQGRSGITGELFF
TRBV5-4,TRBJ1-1,CASRTDSIPGNTEAFF
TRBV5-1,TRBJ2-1,CASTQGRQTYNEQFF
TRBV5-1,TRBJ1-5,CASRHYTGAPVRKPQHF
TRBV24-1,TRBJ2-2,CATSDVPGRTGELFF
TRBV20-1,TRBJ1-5,CSALQTGGSNQPQHF
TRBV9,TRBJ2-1,CASSVVGGYNEQFF
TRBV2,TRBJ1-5,CASNGISNQPQHF
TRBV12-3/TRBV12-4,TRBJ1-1,CASTNGGAGLSTEAFF
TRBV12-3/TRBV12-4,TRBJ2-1,CASSLNGRGPQFF
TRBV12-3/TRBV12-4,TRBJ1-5,CASRAGEEGQPQHF
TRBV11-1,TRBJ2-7,CASSLGGTRGYEQYF
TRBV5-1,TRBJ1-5,CASSLEGVSNQPQHF
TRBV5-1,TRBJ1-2,CASSLGQDYGYTF
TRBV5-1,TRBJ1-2,CASSLGRFYTF
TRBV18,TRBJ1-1,CASSPPWGGMNTEAFF
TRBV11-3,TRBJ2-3,CASSLGTHNTDTQYF
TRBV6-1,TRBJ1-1,CASSRTARARRTEAFF
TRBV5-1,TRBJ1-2,CASSLERAGGYTF
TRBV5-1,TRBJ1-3,CASSYERAPGNTIYF
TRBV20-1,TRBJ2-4,CSARAPGQEKNIQYF
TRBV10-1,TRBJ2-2,CASSERDRRNTGELFF
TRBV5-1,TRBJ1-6,CASSLAGTGRSPLHF
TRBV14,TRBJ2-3,CASSQEDRAGSTDTQYF
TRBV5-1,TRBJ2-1,CASSLRLAGGLVQNEQFF
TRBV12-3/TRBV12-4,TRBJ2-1,CASSLPMGDEQFF
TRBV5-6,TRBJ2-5,CASSSERGPQETQYF
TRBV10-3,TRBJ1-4,CAMAPSLNEKLFF
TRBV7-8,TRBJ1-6,CASSLARHDLNSPLHF
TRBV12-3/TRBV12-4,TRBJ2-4,CASSTGHQGNIQYF
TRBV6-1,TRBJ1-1,CASSEQGAGAFF
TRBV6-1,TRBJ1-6,CASRDREFNSPLHF
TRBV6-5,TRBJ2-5,CASSYSAGETQYF
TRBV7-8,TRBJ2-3,CASSFLGGPTDTQYF
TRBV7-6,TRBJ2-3,CASSYLADTQYF
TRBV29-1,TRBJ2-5,CSVEERYRTEQETQYF
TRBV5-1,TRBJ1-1,CASEGEMGTEAFF
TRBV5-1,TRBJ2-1,CASSSQSGETYNEQFF
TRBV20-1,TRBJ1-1,CSARDRQGFTEAFF
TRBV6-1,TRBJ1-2,CASRLPGQGHGYTF
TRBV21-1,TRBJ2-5,CASNPTGNQETQYF